The rows below give T cell receptor beta chains drawn from one sample of a study of Ad26.COV2.S vaccination and SARS-CoV-2 variants. Repertoires were generated with immunoSEQ multiplex PCR, while TCRdb's copy carries only in-frame clones and drops some. The data contain about 480,000 clones, 87% of them singletons. The specimen was peripheral blood, collected in a trial of Ad26.COV2.S vaccine versus placebo. The receptors derive from a person between 18 and 60 years old who received the Ad26.COV2.S COVID-19 vaccine or a placebo. CDR3s leave out the opening cysteine and the closing phenylalanine or tryptophan.

v_call cdr3_aa
TRBV4-1 ASSQGDRGPLNTEAF
TRBV28 ASKLSAIVEKLF
TRBV7-2 ASSLDEPSYEQY
TRBV5-1 ASSLDRGGQPQH
TRBV6-6 ASSSLGGASEKLF
TRBV3-1/TRBV3-2 ASSPQVGTYNEQF
TRBV19 ASSLPQGRAATQY
TRBV25-1 ASRRGGGNSPLH
TRBV6-5 ASTVAVNTEAF
TRBV7-2 ASSLVGRTVKNIQY
TRBV6-2/TRBV6-3 ASSYRQPNTGELF
TRBV30 AWSPLGQGALNGYT
TRBV15 ATSREAGVLADTQY
TRBV4-2 ASSQEDRGVSPLH
TRBV10-1 ASSANRGPYEQY
TRBV19 ASRSLPASGYLDEQF
TRBV4-3 ASSPYGGLADNTGELF
TRBV4-3 ASSQDIQREGRSYEQY
TRBV9 ASSVRERAPLH
TRBV11-3 ASSLVTSGRGEQF
TRBV15 ATSRASGRVVGEQY
TRBV7-9 ASSLGDRANSPLH
TRBV5-4 ASSPIQGEKLF
TRBV20-1 SASLGRAVHNEQF
TRBV3-1/TRBV3-2 ASSQEGQKMNQPQH
TRBV11-2 ASSYWAVGRSYEQY
TRBV29-1 SVLGTRTEGEAF
TRBV28 ASSVAGTRARGGQY
TRBV24-1 ATSDPSPGSPLH
TRBV18 ASSPGLLGTGMNTEAF
TRBV9 ASSVGPRLGGRNTEAF
TRBV7-3 ASSFGRGETQY
TRBV19 ASNPAWGDNSPLH
TRBV7-3 ASSLDRGSPLH
TRBV9 ASSGDRGNTEAF
TRBV28 ASSLYVDRIGYT
TRBV5-1 ASSVGGQGPQETQY
TRBV7-3 ASSLFHGPDTQY
TRBV25-1 ASSLLSNIGSYNEQF
TRBV7-3 ASSPQVRGNEQF
TRBV27 ASSLGTGGGNEKLF
TRBV2 ASSETGLRTGYT
TRBV4-3 ASSQDLEKRGYT
TRBV25-1 ASTGYPDQKMAF
TRBV27 ASSHPVGTGGTEAF
TRBV5-4 ASSTGAHGGYSYEQY
TRBV28 ASSGETGMRQPQH
TRBV10-3 APRETWTGLLNTGELF
TRBV11-3 ASSFAGAGVNEQF
TRBV7-3 ASSLERAITDTQY